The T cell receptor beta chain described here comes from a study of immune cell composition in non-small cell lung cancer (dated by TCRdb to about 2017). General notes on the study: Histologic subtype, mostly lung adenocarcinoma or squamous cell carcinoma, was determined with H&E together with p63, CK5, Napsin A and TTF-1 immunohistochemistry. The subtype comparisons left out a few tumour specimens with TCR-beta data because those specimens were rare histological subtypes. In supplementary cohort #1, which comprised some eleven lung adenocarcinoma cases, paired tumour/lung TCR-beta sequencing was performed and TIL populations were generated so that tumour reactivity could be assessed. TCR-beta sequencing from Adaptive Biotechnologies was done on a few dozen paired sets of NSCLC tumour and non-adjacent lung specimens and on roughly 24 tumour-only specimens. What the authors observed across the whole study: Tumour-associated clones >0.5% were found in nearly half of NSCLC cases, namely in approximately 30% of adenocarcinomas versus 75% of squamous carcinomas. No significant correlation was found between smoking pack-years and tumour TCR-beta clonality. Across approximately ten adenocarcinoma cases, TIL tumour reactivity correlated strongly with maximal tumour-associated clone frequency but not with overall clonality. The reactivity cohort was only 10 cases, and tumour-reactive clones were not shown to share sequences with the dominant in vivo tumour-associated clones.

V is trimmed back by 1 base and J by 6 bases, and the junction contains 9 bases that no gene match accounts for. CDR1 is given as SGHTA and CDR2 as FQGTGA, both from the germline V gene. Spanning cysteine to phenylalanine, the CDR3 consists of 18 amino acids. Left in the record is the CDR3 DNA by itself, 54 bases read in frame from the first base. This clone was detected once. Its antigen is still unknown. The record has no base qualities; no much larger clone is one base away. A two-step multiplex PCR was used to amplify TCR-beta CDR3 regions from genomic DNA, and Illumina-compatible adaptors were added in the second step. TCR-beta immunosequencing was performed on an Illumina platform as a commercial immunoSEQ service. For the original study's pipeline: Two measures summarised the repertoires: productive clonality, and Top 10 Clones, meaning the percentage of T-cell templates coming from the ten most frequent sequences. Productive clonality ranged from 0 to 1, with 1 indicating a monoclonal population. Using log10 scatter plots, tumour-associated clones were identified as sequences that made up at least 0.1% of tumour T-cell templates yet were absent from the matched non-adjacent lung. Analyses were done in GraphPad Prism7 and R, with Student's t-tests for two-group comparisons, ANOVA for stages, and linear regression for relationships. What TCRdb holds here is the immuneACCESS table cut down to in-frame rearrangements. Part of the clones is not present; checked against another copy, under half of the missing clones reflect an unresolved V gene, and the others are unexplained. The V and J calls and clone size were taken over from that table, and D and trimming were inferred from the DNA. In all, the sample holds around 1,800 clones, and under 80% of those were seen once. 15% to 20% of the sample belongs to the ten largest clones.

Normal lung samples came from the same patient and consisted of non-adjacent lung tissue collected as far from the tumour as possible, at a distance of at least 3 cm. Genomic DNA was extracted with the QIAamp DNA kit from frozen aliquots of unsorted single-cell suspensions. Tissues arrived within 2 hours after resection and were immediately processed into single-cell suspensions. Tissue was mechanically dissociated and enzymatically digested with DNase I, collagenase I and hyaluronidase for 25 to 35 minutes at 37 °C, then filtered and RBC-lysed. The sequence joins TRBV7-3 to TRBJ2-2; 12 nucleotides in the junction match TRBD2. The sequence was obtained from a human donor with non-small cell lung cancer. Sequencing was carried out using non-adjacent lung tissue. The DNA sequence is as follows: TGTGCCAGCAGCTTAAGGGCTCCTAGCGGGGGGGCCCCCGGGGAGCTGTTTTTT. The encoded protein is CASSLRAPSGGAPGELFF.